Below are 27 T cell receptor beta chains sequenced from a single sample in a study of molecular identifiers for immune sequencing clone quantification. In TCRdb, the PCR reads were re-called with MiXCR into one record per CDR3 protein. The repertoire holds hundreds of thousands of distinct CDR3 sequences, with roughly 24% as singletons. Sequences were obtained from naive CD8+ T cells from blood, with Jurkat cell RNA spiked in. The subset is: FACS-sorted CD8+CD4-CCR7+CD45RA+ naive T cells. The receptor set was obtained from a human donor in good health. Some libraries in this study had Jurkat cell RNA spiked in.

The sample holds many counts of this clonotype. CDR3: CASSPRLAGVEEQYF. CDR3 in DNA: TGCGCCAGCAGCCCCCGACTAGCGGGAGTAGAAGAGCAGTACTTC. V is TRBV5-1 and J is TRBJ2-7; 12 nucleotides agree with TRBD2. V lost 4 bases, J lost 7 bases, and 9 bases stayed unmatched. The CDR3 sequence is 15 residues long. Germline V lookup: CDR1 SGHRS, CDR2 YFSETQ.

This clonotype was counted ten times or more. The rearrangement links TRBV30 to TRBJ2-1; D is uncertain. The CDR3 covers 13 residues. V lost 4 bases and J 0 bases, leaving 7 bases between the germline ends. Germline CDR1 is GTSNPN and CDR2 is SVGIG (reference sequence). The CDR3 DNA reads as TGTGCCTGGAATCCCCACTCCTACAATGAGCAGTTCTTC. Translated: CAWNPHSYNEQFF.

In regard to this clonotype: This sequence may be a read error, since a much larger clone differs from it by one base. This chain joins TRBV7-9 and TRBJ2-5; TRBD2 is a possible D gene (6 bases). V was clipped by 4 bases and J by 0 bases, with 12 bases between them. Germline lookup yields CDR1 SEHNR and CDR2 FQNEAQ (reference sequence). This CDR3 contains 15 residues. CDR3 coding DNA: TGTGCCAGCAGCTCTAGCGAGGGAGACCAAGAGACCCAGTACTTC. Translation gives CASSSSEGDQETQYF.

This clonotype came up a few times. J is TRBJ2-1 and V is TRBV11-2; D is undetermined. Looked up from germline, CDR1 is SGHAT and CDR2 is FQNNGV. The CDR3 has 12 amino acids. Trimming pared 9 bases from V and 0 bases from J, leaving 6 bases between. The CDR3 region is CASMSSYNEQFF. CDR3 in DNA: TGTGCCAGTATGAGCTCCTACAATGAGCAGTTCTTC.

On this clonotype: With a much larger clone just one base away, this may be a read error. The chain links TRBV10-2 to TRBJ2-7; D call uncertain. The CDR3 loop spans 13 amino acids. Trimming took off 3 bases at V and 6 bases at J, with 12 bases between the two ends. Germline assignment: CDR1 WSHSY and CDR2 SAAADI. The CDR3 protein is CASSDTGGPEQYF. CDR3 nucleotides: TGCGCCAGCAGTGATACCGGCGGCCCCGAGCAGTACTTC.

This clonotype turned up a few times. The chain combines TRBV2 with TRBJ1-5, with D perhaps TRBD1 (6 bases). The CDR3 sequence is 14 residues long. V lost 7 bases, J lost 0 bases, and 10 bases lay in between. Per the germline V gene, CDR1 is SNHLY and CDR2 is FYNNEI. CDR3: CASKAGDSNQPQHF. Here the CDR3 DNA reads TGTGCCAGCAAGGCAGGGGATAGCAATCAGCCCCAGCATTTT.

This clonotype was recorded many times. The CDR3 protein is CASYLDRGFTEAFF. In DNA, the CDR3 is TGTGCCAGCTACTTAGACAGGGGCTTCACTGAAGCTTTCTTT. J is TRBJ1-1 and V is TRBV2, with 8 bases matching TRBD1. Germline loops: CDR1 SNHLY, CDR2 FYNNEI. This CDR3 contains 14 residues. The V segment lost 8 bases and the J segment 4 bases; nucleotides outside the gene matches: 9. The full variable domain, in which reference TRBV2 and TRBJ1-1 provide the parts outside the CDR3, is EPEVTQTPSHQVTQMGQEVILRCVPISNHLYFYWYRQILGQKVEFLVSFYNNEISEKSEIFDDQFSVERPDGSNFTLKIRSTKLEDSAMYFCASYLDRGFTEAFFGQGTRLTVV.

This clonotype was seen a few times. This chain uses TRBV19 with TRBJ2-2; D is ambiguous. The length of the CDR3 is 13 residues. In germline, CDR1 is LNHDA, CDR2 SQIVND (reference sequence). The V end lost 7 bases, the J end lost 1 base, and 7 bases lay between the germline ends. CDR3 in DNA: TGTGCCAGTACCTCGGTGAACACCGGGGAGCTGTTTTTT. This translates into CASTSVNTGELFF.

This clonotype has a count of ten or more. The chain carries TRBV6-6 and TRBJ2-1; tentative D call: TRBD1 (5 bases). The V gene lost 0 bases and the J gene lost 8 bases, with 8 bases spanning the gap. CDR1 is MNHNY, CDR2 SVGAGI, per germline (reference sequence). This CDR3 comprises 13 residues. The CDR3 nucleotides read TGTGCCAGCAGTTACTCGGCAGGGTATGAGCAGTTCTTC. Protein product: CASSYSAGYEQFF.

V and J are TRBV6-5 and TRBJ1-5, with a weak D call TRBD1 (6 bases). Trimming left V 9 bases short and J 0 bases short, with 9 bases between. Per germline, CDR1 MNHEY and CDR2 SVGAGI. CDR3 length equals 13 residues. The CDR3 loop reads CARRGHSNQPQHF. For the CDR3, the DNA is TGTGCCAGGCGGGGGCATAGCAATCAGCCCCAGCATTTT.

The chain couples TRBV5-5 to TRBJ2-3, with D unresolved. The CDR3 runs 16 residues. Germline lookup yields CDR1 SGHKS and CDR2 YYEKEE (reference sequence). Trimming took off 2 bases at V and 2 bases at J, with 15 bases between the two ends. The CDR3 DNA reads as TGTGCCAGCAGCTTTTTTTTGGCGATACCCACAGATACGCAGTATTTT. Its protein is CASSFFLAIPTDTQYF.

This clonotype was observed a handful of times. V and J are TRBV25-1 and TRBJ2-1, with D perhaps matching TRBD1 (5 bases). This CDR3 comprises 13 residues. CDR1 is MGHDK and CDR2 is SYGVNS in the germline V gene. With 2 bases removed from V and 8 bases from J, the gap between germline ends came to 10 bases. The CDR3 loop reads CASSEPRGDEQFF. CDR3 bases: TGTGCCAGCAGTGAACCAAGGGGCGATGAGCAGTTCTTC.

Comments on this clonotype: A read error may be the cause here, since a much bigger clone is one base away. The CDR3 DNA reads as TGTGCCAGCACCCCAAGTTGGGAGAGCCAAGAGACCCAGTACTTC. Translating it yields CASTPSWESQETQYF. The V call is TRBV7-9, the J call TRBJ2-5, with D tentatively TRBD2 (5 bases). Trimming took 7 bases from V and 1 from J, leaving 16 bases between them. Germline CDR1 and CDR2: SEHNR and FQNEAQ (reference sequence). The CDR3 runs to 15 residues.

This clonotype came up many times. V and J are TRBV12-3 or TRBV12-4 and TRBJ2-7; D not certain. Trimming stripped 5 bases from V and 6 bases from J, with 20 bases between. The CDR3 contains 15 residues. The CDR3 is CASSPPSPYPSEQYF. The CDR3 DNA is TGTGCCAGCAGTCCCCCCAGCCCCTACCCATCCGAGCAGTACTTC.

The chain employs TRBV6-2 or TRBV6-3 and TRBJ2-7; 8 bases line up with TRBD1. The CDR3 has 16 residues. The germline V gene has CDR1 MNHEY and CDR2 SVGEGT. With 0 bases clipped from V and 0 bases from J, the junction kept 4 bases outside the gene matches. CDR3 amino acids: CASSYSRTGSSYEQYF. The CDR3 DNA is TGTGCCAGCAGTTACTCCCGGACAGGGAGCTCCTACGAGCAGTACTTC.

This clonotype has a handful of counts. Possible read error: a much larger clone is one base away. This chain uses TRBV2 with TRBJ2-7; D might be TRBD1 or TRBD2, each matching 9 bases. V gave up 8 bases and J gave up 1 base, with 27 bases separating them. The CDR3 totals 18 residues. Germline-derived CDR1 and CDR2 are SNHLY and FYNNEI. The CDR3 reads CASAPTTGGLAGSYEQYF. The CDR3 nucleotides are TGTGCCAGCGCCCCCACGACAGGGGGGCTAGCGGGGTCCTACGAGCAGTACTTC.

CDR3: CSARGPLGRHQETQYF. The CDR3 DNA follows: TGCAGTGCGAGGGGGCCTCTCGGGAGACACCAAGAGACCCAGTACTTC. The rearrangement uses TRBV20-1 and TRBJ2-5; D may be TRBD1 (7 bases). The CDR3 has 16 residues. The V and J ends lost 6 bases and 0 bases respectively, with 20 bases between them. Germline V gives CDR1 DFQATT, CDR2 SNEGSKA (reference sequence).

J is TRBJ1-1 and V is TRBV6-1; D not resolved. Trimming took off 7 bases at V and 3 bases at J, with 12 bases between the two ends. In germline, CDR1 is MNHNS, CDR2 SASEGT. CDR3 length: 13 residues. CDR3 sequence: CASNREFYTEAFF. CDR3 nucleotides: TGTGCCAGCAATAGGGAGTTTTACACTGAAGCTTTCTTT.

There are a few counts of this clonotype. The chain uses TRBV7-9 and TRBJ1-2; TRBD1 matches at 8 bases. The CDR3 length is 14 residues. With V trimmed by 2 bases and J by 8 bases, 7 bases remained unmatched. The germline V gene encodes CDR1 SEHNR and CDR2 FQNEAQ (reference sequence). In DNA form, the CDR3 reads TGTGCCAGCAGCTTAATCTCCAGGGGGCTAGGCTACACCTTC. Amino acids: CASSLISRGLGYTF.

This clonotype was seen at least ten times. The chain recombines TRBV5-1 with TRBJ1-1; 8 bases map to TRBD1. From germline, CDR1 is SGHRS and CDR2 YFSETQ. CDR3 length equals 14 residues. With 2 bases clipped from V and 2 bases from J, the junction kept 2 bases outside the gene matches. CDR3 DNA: TGCGCCAGCAGCTTCGACAGGGGTAACACTGAAGCTTTCTTT. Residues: CASSFDRGNTEAFF.

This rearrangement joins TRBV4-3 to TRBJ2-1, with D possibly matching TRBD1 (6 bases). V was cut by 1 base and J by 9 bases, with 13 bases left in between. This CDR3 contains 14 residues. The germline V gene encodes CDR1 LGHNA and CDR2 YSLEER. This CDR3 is CASSQGVRGSEQFF. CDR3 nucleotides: TGCGCCAGCAGCCAAGGGGTCAGGGGTAGTGAGCAGTTCTTC.

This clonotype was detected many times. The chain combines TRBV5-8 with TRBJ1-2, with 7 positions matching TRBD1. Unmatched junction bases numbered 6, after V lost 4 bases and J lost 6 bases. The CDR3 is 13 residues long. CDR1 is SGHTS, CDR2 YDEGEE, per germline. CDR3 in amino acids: CASSPTGADGYTF. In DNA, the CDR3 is TGTGCCAGCAGCCCAACAGGGGCGGATGGCTACACCTTC.

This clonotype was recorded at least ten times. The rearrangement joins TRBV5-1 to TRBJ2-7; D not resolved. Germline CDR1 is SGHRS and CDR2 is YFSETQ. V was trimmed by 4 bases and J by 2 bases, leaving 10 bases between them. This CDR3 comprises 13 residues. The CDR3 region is CASSHEYTYEQYF. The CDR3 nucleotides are TGCGCCAGCAGCCACGAGTACACCTACGAGCAGTACTTC.

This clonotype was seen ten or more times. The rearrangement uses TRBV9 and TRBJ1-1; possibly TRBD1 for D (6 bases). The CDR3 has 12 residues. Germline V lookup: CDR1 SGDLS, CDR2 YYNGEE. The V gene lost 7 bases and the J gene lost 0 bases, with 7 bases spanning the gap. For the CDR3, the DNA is TGTGCCAGCGGACAGCTGAACACTGAAGCTTTCTTT. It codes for CASGQLNTEAFF.

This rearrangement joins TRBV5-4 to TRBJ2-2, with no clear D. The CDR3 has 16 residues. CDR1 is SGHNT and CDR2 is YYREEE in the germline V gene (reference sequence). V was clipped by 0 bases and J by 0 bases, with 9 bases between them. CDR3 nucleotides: TGTGCCAGCAGCTTGGCCCTCTCTGCGAACACCGGGGAGCTGTTTTTT. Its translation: CASSLALSANTGELFF.

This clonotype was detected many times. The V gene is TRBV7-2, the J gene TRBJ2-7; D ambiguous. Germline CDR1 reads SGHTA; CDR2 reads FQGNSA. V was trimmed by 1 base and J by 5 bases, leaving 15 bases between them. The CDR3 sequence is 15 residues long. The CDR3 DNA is TGTGCCAGCAGCTTAGTCTGGGGATCCCAAGACGAGCAGTACTTC. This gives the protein CASSLVWGSQDEQYF.

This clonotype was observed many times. CDR3 nucleotide sequence: TGTGCCACCAGCAGAACCCAGACAGAATACTCTGGAAACACCATATATTTT. Translating it yields CATSRTQTEYSGNTIYF. The rearrangement links TRBV15 to TRBJ1-3; D possibly corresponds to TRBD1 (5 bases). The germline CDR1 and CDR2 sequences are LNHNV and YYDKDF (reference sequence). The CDR3 spans 17 residues. Trimming took 2 bases from V and 0 from J, leaving 14 bases between them.